Listed below are T cell receptor beta chains from one sample, sequenced in a study of radiotherapy plus CTLA-4 blockade in lung cancer. Profiling relied on immunoSEQ multiplex PCR, and the TCRdb table lists in-frame clones only, not all of them. The sample contains roughly 93,000 clones, 75% to 90% of which appear only once. The sample in question was peripheral blood, obtained from a patient treated with radiotherapy plus ipilimumab. The source is a human donor with non-small cell lung cancer who had a partial response to radiotherapy plus ipilimumab. Both conserved end residues are part of each CDR3. D genes are given only for firm matches. Size tells how often a clone was seen (once, few, many) or the class of an expanded clone, and some rows leave it out.

TRBJ1-1,NA,NA,TRBV9,TGTGCCAGCAGCGTAAGTAAAACAGGAGAGGCTTTCTTT,CASSVSKTGEAFF
TRBJ2-1,few,TRBD2,TRBV11-2,TGTGCCAGCAGCTACATCCGGGGGGCCTACAATGAGCAGTTCTTC,CASSYIRGAYNEQFF
TRBJ2-1,NA,TRBD1,TRBV27,TGTGCCAGCAGGAGACAGGGGGCGCTTGATGAGCAGTTCTTC,CASRRQGALDEQFF
TRBJ2-6,NA,TRBD1,TRBV6-1,TGTGCCAGCAGTGAATACAGGGGCTCTGGGGCCAACGTCCTGACTTTC,CASSEYRGSGANVLTF
TRBJ2-5,NA,TRBD1,TRBV11-2,TGTGCCAGCAGCTTGACGCGGACAGGGCGCTTAGAGACCCAGTACTTC,CASSLTRTGRLETQYF
TRBJ2-7,NA,TRBD1,TRBV6-1,TGTGCCAGCAGTGCTCGAGACAGGGGGCACGAGCAGTACTTC,CASSARDRGHEQYF
TRBJ1-2,NA,TRBD1,TRBV28,TGTGCCAGCAGCGTGGGACAGGGCTATGGCTACACCTTC,CASSVGQGYGYTF
TRBJ2-5,NA,TRBD2,TRBV30,TGTGCCTGGAGGGCCGGGACTACACGGGAGACCCAGTACTTC,CAWRAGTTRETQYF
TRBJ2-3,few,NA,TRBV9,TGTGCCAGCAGCGGAAACCCCGGAGATACGCAGTATTTT,CASSGNPGDTQYF
TRBJ1-1,NA,NA,TRBV29-1,TGCAGCGGGAGGCAGGGGATGAACACTGAAGCTTTCTTT,CSGRQGMNTEAFF
TRBJ2-5,NA,TRBD2,TRBV5-4,TGTGCCAGCAGCCCGGGACTAGCTGAAGGGACCCAGTACTTC,CASSPGLAEGTQYF
TRBJ2-4,NA,NA,TRBV1,TGCACCAGCAGCCAAGTCCCTAGCGGGATCATCGGGTTAAAAAACATTCAGTACTTC,CTSSQVPSGIIGLKNIQYF
TRBJ2-1,NA,NA,TRBV18,TGTGCCAGCTCACGCCCCAACACCAATGAGCAGTTCTTC,CASSRPNTNEQFF
TRBJ2-5,NA,TRBD2,TRBV6-5,TGTGCCAGCAGTTTCAAAGGGACTAGAGAAGAGACCCAGTACTTC,CASSFKGTREETQYF
TRBJ2-3,few,TRBD2,TRBV9,TGTGCCAGCAGCGAAGGCCTCGGCAGCGGGGGTTTCACAGATACGCAGTATTTT,CASSEGLGSGGFTDTQYF
TRBJ1-1,NA,NA,TRBV30,TGTGCCTGGAGTGTACCGGCAGGGGTAAAGGCGAACACTGAAGCTTTCTTT,CAWSVPAGVKANTEAFF
TRBJ1-2,NA,NA,TRBV2,TGTGCCAGCAGTGAAATGCGCGGCTACACCTTC,CASSEMRGYTF
TRBJ2-1,NA,NA,TRBV28,TGTGCCAGCAGCCTCCCGAGCTCCTACAATGAGCAGTTCTTC,CASSLPSSYNEQFF
TRBJ2-3,NA,TRBD1,TRBV6-1,TGTGCCAGCAGTGAGAGGACAGGTCGGCAGTATTTT,CASSERTGRQYF
TRBJ1-3,NA,TRBD1,TRBV7-2,TGTGCCAGCAGCGTCAGGGGGAGCTCTGGAAACACCATATATTTT,CASSVRGSSGNTIYF
TRBJ1-1,NA,NA,TRBV19,TGTGCCAGTAGTGCTGGACAGTACACTGAAGCTTTCTTT,CASSAGQYTEAFF
TRBJ1-1,NA,TRBD1,TRBV4-2,TGTGCCAGCAGCCAAGGGACAGGGGATATGAACACTGAAGCTTTCTTT,CASSQGTGDMNTEAFF
TRBJ1-5,NA,NA,TRBV27,TGTGCCAGCAGTTTGGGCAGTAGTAGCAATCAGCCCCAGCATTTT,CASSLGSSSNQPQHF
TRBJ2-3,NA,TRBD2,TRBV7-3,TGTGCCAGCAGCTCCAAGGGGACTAGCGAGAGATCATCGGATACGCAGTATTTT,CASSSKGTSERSSDTQYF
TRBJ2-1,once,TRBD2,TRBV30,TGTGCCTGGAGAACTAGCGGGGGGTCCTACGAGCAGTTCTTC,CAWRTSGGSYEQFF
TRBJ2-3,NA,NA,TRBV9,TGTGCCAGCAGCGTTATAAGCACAGATACGCAGTATTTT,CASSVISTDTQYF
TRBJ2-7,NA,TRBD2,TRBV6-1,TGTGCCAGCAGTGAACGCGGGAGGGCGGGTGAGCAGTACTTC,CASSERGRAGEQYF
TRBJ2-1,NA,TRBD1,TRBV4-1,TGCGCCAGCAGCCAAGACGGGACAGGCTCGCACGGCGGCTCCTACAATGAGCAGTTCTTC,CASSQDGTGSHGGSYNEQFF
TRBJ1-3,NA,NA,TRBV10-3,TGTGCCATCAGTGAGTCTCAGGGGTCCGGAAACACCATATATTTT,CAISESQGSGNTIYF
TRBJ2-1,NA,NA,TRBV7-9,TGTGCCAGCAGCTTCCCCGACAATGAGCAGTTCTTC,CASSFPDNEQFF
TRBJ1-2,NA,NA,TRBV14,TGTGCCAGCAGTCCAGGTTGGCTCTTCGCACCTAACTATGGCTACACCTTC,CASSPGWLFAPNYGYTF
TRBJ2-1,NA,TRBD2,TRBV29-1,TGCAGCGTTGAAGGTCGAGCGGGATTGAGGGCAAATGAGCAGTTCTTC,CSVEGRAGLRANEQFF
TRBJ2-7,NA,TRBD1,TRBV6-6,TGTGCCAGCAGGCGCGACAGGGACGAGCAGTACTTC,CASRRDRDEQYF
TRBJ2-3,NA,TRBD2,TRBV11-2,TGTGCCAGCAGCCGATCCGAAGGCGGGAGTCCAGATACGCAGTATTTT,CASSRSEGGSPDTQYF
TRBJ2-3,few,TRBD2,TRBV9,TGTGCCAGCAGCGTAGTGCCTAGCGGGAGAGTGTCGGATACGCAGTATTTT,CASSVVPSGRVSDTQYF
TRBJ1-2,NA,TRBD1,TRBV19,TGTGCCAGTAGATCGGACAGGGGGGACGGCTATGGCTACACCTTC,CASRSDRGDGYGYTF